A single sample is the source of the 21 T cell receptor beta chains below, sequenced in a study of beta chain features in type 1 diabetes. Whole-study results and caveats: Among patients with Type 1 diabetes, TCRB CDR3s were moderately but significantly shorter in every one of the four CD4+ subsets.

Expressed TCRB transcripts got sequenced, as all isolated RNA was reverse transcribed. Profiled with immunoSEQ multiplex PCR; TCRdb holds only in-frame clones, not every one. The repertoire holds 240,000 or so clones, with approximately 13% as singletons. No antigen is known for these receptors. The sequenced sample consisted of naive CD4+ T cells from blood. The receptors originated from a man aged 25-40 years with type 1 diabetes.

V usage is TRBV30 and J usage is TRBJ1-1; a weak D match, TRBD1 (6 bases). Trimming left V 0 bases short and J 5 bases short, with 10 bases between. The CDR3 extends over 13 amino acids. The germline V gene has CDR1 GTSNPN and CDR2 SVGIG (reference sequence). CDR3 in amino acids: CAWSVGTGTEAFF. In nucleotides, the CDR3 is TGTGCCTGGAGTGTCGGTACAGGGACTGAAGCTTTCTTT.

This clone showed up just a few times. The chain employs TRBV7-2 and TRBJ1-2, with 9 nucleotides matching TRBD1. V was clipped by 7 bases and J by 3 bases; unmatched bases: 9. The length of the CDR3 is 15 residues. CDR1 and CDR2 from the germline V gene are SGHTA and FQGNSA. CDR3 bases: TGTGCCAGCACCCTAACAGGGGGCAGTGACTATGGCTACACCTTC. Amino acid sequence: CASTLTGGSDYGYTF.

The rearrangement links TRBV9 to TRBJ1-1, with a possible D match to TRBD1 (5 bases). The CDR3 contains 14 residues. Per the germline V gene, CDR1 is SGDLS and CDR2 is YYNGEE. Deletions cut 0 bases from V and 4 bases from J, with 10 bases between. CDR3 nucleotide sequence: TGTGCCAGCAGCGTAGGGCAGGGTTCCACTGAAGCTTTCTTT. Translating it yields CASSVGQGSTEAFF.

The V and J genes are TRBV2 and TRBJ2-3; D is perhaps TRBD2 (7 bases). The V gene lost 6 bases and the J gene lost 0 bases, with 16 bases spanning the gap. The CDR3 runs to 16 residues. The germline CDR1 and CDR2 sequences are SNHLY and FYNNEI. CDR3 sequence: CASSKGGGRSTDTQYF. The CDR3 nucleotides are TGTGCCAGCAGCAAGGGGGGAGGGAGAAGCACAGATACGCAGTATTTT.

This clone has a handful of counts. The V and J genes are TRBV6-5 and TRBJ1-1; 9 bases are shared with TRBD1. Unmatched junction bases numbered 9, after V lost 5 bases and J lost 5 bases. CDR1 MNHEY and CDR2 SVGAGI come from the germline V gene. The CDR3 loop spans 15 amino acids. DNA for the CDR3: TGTGCCAGCAGTACGGGGACAGGGTTAGGGACTGAAGCTTTCTTT. Translating it yields CASSTGTGLGTEAFF.

The chain carries TRBV30 and TRBJ1-1; possible D gene TRBD1, 5 bases. CDR1 GTSNPN and CDR2 SVGIG come from the germline V gene (reference sequence). The CDR3 sequence is 13 residues long. With 3 bases removed from V and 1 base from J, the gap between germline ends came to 9 bases. This CDR3 reads CAWRRGPNTEAFF. Written as DNA, the CDR3 is TGTGCCTGGAGAAGGGGCCCGAACACTGAAGCTTTCTTT. The variable domain in full, with the rest retrieved from reference TRBV30 and TRBJ1-1, is SQTIHQWPATLVQPVGSPLSLECTVEGTSNPNLYWYRQAAGRGLQLLFYSVGIGQISSEVPQNLSASRPQDRQFILSSKKLLLSDSGFYLCAWRRGPNTEAFFGQGTRLTVV.

Only a few counts were recorded for this clone. The genes are TRBV9 and TRBJ1-2; D not resolved. V was clipped by 4 bases and J by 2 bases, with 15 bases between them. This CDR3 has 15 amino acids. Germline V gives CDR1 SGDLS, CDR2 YYNGEE. CDR3 nucleotides: TGTGCCAGCAGCCCGGGGATTTGGGCGAACTATGGCTACACCTTC. Protein sequence: CASSPGIWANYGYTF.

This clone was seen a few times. The rearrangement uses TRBV19 and TRBJ2-1; 8 bases match TRBD2. CDR3 length: 14 amino acids. J gave up 7 bases and V 0 bases, and 2 bases lay outside the gene matches. Per germline, CDR1 LNHDA and CDR2 SQIVND (reference sequence). CDR3 DNA: TGTGCCAGTAGTATAGAAGGCGGGAGGAATGAGCAGTTCTTC. Translated: CASSIEGGRNEQFF.

The V gene is TRBV18, the J gene TRBJ1-2; the match to TRBD1 covers 7 bases. V shed 8 bases, J shed 6 bases, and the junction held 12 bases outside the gene matches. Germline loops: CDR1 KGHSH, CDR2 LQKENI. This CDR3 region has 14 residues. The CDR3: CASQTGGGGHGYTF. The CDR3, as DNA: TGTGCCAGCCAAACGGGCGGAGGGGGCCATGGCTACACCTTC.

This rearrangement joins TRBV7-2 to TRBJ2-7; D perhaps matches TRBD2 (5 bases). This CDR3 has 15 residues. From germline, CDR1 is SGHTA and CDR2 FQGNSA. V lost 1 base to trimming and J lost 4 bases, with 14 bases between them. The CDR3 nucleotides are TGTGCCAGCAGCTTAGATCTAGGACTTGGGTACGAGCAGTACTTC. It yields the protein CASSLDLGLGYEQYF. Combining the CDR3 with reference TRBV7-2 and TRBJ2-7 gives the whole variable domain GAGVSQSPSNKVTEKGKDVELRCDPISGHTALYWYRQSLGQGLEFLIYFQGNSAPDKSGLPSDRFSAERTGGSVSTLTIQRTQQEDSAVYLCASSLDLGLGYEQYFGPGTRLTVT.

The chain couples TRBV4-1 to TRBJ2-3; D might be TRBD1 (6 bases). This CDR3 has 17 residues. In germline, CDR1 is MGHRA, CDR2 YSYEKL. V lost 6 bases and J lost 1, with 20 bases in between. CDR3 in amino acids: CASSPKDYRDRTDTQYF. The CDR3 bases are TGCGCCAGCAGTCCTAAAGATTACAGGGATCGCACAGATACGCAGTATTTT.

The genes are TRBV5-1 and TRBJ1-4; 7 nucleotides line up with TRBD1. Germline trimming cut 3 bases from V and 4 bases from J; bases unmatched to any gene: 3. Germline CDR1 SGHRS, CDR2 YFSETQ. This CDR3 spans 14 amino acids. The CDR3 DNA follows: TGCGCCAGCAGCTCGGGACAGCTTAATGAAAAACTGTTTTTT. Translation gives CASSSGQLNEKLFF. The variable domain in full, completed from reference TRBV5-1 and TRBJ1-4, reads KAGVTQTPRYLIKTRGQQVTLSCSPISGHRSVSWYQQTPGQGLQFLFEYFSETQRNKGNFPGRFSGRQFSNSRSEMNVSTLELGDSALYLCASSSGQLNEKLFFGSGTQLSVL.

This chain connects TRBV11-2 to TRBJ2-5; D perhaps matches TRBD1 (6 bases). The ends were cut back, 8 bases at V and 5 bases at J, with 12 bases in the middle. The V gene's germline CDR1 is SGHAT and CDR2 FQNNGV. This CDR3 region has 12 residues. DNA of the CDR3: TGTGCCAGCGGCAGGGGTTTCGAGACCCAGTACTTC. Translation gives CASGRGFETQYF.

The genes are TRBV4-2 and TRBJ2-2, with 7 bases identical to TRBD1. The CDR3 runs to 16 residues. Trimming took 4 bases from V and 4 from J; bases not matched to a gene: 9. Germline values: CDR1 LGHNA, CDR2 YNFKEQ. The CDR3 DNA follows: TGTGCCAGCAGCCGCCTAACAGGGGTTGGCACCGGGGAGCTGTTTTTT. It codes for CASSRLTGVGTGELFF.

This chain joins TRBV5-1 and TRBJ2-1; 12 bases match TRBD2. The CDR3 length is 16 residues. V gave up 3 bases and J gave up 6 bases; unmatched junction bases: 7. In germline, CDR1 is SGHRS, CDR2 YFSETQ. The CDR3 nucleotides read TGCGCCAGCAGCTACTCTAGCGGGGGGGCATTCAATGAGCAGTTCTTC. It yields the protein CASSYSSGGAFNEQFF.

The rearrangement uses TRBV7-2 and TRBJ2-7; D might be TRBD2 (6 bases). The germline gives CDR1 SGHTA, CDR2 FQGNSA. V was pared by 1 base and J by 6 bases, with 10 bases between. The CDR3 totals 13 residues. CDR3: CASSLEEEGEQYF. Here the CDR3 DNA reads TGTGCCAGCAGCTTAGAGGAGGAGGGCGAGCAGTACTTC.

CDR3 DNA: TGCGCCAGCAGCTTGGACCTACTGTACGATGAGCAGTTCTTC. Translating it yields CASSLDLLYDEQFF. The chain employs TRBV5-1 and TRBJ2-1, with D unresolved. Trimming removed 0 bases at V and 8 bases at J, with 12 bases between. Germline CDR1 and CDR2: SGHRS and YFSETQ. CDR3 length: 14 residues.

The V gene is TRBV7-9, the J gene TRBJ1-1; D possibly corresponds to TRBD1 (5 bases). Trimming shortened V by 0 bases and J by 3 bases, and 8 bases separated the two germline ends. The germline V gene has CDR1 SEHNR and CDR2 FQNEAQ (reference sequence). The CDR3 is made up of 14 amino acids. The CDR3 is CASSLAGADTEAFF. In DNA, the CDR3 is TGTGCCAGCAGCTTAGCAGGGGCGGACACTGAAGCTTTCTTT.

The sample holds a few counts of this clone. The chain combines TRBV30 with TRBJ1-5; D is uncertain. Germline values: CDR1 GTSNPN, CDR2 SVGIG (reference sequence). The CDR3 loop spans 14 amino acids. The V end was cut by 0 bases, the J end by 9 bases, with 15 bases between. The CDR3 DNA follows: TGTGCCTGGAGTGTACGTGATACAGATTGGCCCCAGCATTTT. Amino acids: CAWSVRDTDWPQHF. Based on the CDR3 plus reference TRBV30 and TRBJ1-5, the full variable domain is SQTIHQWPATLVQPVGSPLSLECTVEGTSNPNLYWYRQAAGRGLQLLFYSVGIGQISSEVPQNLSASRPQDRQFILSSKKLLLSDSGFYLCAWSVRDTDWPQHFGDGTRLSIL.

This clone has a handful of counts. The rearrangement joins TRBV18 to TRBJ1-2, with D maybe TRBD1 (6 bases). V was pared by 2 bases and J by 3 bases, with 10 bases between. This CDR3 has 14 residues. CDR1 and CDR2 from the germline V gene are KGHSH and LQKENI. CDR3: CASSPTDSDYGYTF. CDR3 in DNA: TGTGCCAGCTCACCAACGGACAGCGACTATGGCTACACCTTC.

This sequence joins TRBV30 and TRBJ2-7; 10 bases map to TRBD1. The CDR3 length is 14 residues. CDR1 GTSNPN and CDR2 SVGIG come from the germline V gene (reference sequence). V gave up 1 base and J gave up 2 bases; unmatched junction bases: 2. CDR3 bases: TGTGCCTGGAGTGGGACAGGGGGTCCCTACGAGCAGTACTTC. This gives the protein CAWSGTGGPYEQYF.